Below, one T cell receptor beta chain is given with its context. Its antigen is not identified. The read ends 3 residues early relative to the CDR3; the germline J gene fills the gap. Trimming cost V 4 bases and J 1 base; bases outside gene matches: 5. This CDR3 spans 16 amino acids. In germline, CDR1 is SGHRS, CDR2 YFSETQ. TCR beta CDR3 amplified by multiplex PCR from about 1,100 ng genomic DNA. Only in-frame clones appear in the TCRdb table, and some are missing; sequencing was by immunoSEQ multiplex PCR. The table for this sample gives about 36,000 clones. This sample is drawn from a study of T cells in women clearing cervical HPV infection. Study results and limitations: TRBV6-7 relative abundance averaged approximately 0.1% in cases and under 0.2% in controls. CIN3+ cases had significantly higher TCR repertoire richness than controls, but evenness did not differ.

The chain carries TRBV5-1 and TRBJ2-2, with TRBD2 matching 9 bases. The sequencing sample was made of blood buffy coat. The TCR originated in a woman between 18 and 69 years old with a cervical HPV16 infection that either progressed to CIN3+ or cleared (not recorded which). CDR3 sequence: CASSPLSGGNTGELFF. The sequenced part of the CDR3 DNA is TGCGCCAGCAGCCCGCTTAGCGGGGGGAACACCGGGGAG. Supplemented by reference TRBV5-1 and TRBJ2-2, the full variable domain reads KAGVTQTPRYLIKTRGQQVTLSCSPISGHRSVSWYQQTPGQGLQFLFEYFSETQRNKGNFPGRFSGRQFSNSRSEMNVSTLELGDSALYLCASSPLSGGNTGELFFGEGSRLTVL.